This TCR beta chain was documented in a study of T cell responses to AZD1222 COVID-19 vaccine. Study-wide results and caveats: Nearly half of spike-specific TCRs reportedly go after variant regions that carry no mutations. Along spike, vaccine-associated CD4 TCRs were found throughout, with dominance at 160-218 and 743-854. Spike-specific TCRs gained breadth and depth after people received two AZD1222 doses.

The CDR3 runs 18 residues. Losses at the gene ends were 6 bases for V and 3 bases for J; bases not matched to a gene: 9. In germline, CDR1 is SGDLS, CDR2 YYNGEE. Repertoires were generated with immunoSEQ multiplex PCR, while TCRdb's copy carries only in-frame clones and drops some. This repertoire shows 100,000 to 150,000 clones, 87% found once; its top ten account for around 1.6%. On this clone: Antigen unknown.

This sequence was found in an adult in good health. The source was peripheral blood, collected on day 0 of AZD1222 vaccination. This chain joins TRBV9 and TRBJ2-2, with TRBD2 matching 15 bases. The CDR3 sequence: CASTMGLAGGHYTGELFF. The DNA for the CDR3 is TGTGCCAGCACTATGGGACTAGCGGGGGGCCACTACACCGGGGAGCTGTTTTTT.